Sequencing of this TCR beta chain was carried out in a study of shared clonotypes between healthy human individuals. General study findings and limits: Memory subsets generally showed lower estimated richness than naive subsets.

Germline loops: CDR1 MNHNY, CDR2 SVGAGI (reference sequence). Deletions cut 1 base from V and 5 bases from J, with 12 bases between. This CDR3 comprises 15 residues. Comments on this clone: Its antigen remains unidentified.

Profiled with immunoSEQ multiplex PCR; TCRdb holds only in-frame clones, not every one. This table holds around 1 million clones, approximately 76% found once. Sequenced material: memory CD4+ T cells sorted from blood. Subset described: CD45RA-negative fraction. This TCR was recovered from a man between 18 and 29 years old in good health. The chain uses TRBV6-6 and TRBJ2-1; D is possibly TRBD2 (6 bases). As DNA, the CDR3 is TGTGCCAGCAGTTACTTGCGGGGTAGTAACAATGAGCAGTTCTTC. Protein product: CASSYLRGSNNEQFF.